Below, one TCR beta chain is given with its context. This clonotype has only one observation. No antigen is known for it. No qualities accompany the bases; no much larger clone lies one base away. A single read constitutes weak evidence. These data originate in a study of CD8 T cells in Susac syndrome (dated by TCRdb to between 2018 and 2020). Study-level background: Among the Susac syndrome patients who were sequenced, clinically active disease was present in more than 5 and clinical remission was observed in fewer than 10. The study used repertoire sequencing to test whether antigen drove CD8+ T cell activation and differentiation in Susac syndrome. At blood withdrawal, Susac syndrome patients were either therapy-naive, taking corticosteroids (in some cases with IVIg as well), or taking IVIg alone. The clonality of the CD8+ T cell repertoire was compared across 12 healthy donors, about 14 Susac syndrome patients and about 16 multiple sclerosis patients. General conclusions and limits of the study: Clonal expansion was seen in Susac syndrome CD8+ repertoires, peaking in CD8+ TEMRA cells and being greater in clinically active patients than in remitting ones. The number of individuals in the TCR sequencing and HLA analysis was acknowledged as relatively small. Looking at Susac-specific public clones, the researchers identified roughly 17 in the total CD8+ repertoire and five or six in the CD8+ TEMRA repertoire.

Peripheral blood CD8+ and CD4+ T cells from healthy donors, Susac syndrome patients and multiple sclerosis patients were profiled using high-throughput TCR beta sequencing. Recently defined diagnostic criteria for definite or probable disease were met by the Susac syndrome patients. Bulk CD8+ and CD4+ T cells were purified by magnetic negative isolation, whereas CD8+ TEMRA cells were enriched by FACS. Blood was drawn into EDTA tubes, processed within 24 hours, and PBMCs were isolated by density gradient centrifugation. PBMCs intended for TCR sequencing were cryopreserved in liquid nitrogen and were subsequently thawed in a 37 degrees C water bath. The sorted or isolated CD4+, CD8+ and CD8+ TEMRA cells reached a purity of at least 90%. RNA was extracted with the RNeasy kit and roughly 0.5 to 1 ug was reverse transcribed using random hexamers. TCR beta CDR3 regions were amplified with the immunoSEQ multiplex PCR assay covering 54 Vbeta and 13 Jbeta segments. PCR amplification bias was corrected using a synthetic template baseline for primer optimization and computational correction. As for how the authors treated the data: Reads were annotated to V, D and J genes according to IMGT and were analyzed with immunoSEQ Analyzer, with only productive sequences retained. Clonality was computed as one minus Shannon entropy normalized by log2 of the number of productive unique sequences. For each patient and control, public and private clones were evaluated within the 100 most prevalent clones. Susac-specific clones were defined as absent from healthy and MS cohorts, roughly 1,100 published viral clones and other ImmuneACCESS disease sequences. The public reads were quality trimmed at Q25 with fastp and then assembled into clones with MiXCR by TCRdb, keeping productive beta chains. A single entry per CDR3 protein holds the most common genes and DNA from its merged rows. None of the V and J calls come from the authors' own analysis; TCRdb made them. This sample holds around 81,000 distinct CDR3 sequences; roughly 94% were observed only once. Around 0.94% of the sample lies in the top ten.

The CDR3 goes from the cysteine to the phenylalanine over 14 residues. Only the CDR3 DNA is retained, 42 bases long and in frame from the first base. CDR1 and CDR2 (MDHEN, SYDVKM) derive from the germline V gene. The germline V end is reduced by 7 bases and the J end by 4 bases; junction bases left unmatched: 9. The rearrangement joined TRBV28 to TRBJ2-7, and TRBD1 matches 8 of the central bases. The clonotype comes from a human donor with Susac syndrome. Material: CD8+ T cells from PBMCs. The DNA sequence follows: TGTGCCAGCAACATAGGGGGACAGGAGTACGAGCAGTACTTC. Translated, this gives CASNIGGQEYEQYF.